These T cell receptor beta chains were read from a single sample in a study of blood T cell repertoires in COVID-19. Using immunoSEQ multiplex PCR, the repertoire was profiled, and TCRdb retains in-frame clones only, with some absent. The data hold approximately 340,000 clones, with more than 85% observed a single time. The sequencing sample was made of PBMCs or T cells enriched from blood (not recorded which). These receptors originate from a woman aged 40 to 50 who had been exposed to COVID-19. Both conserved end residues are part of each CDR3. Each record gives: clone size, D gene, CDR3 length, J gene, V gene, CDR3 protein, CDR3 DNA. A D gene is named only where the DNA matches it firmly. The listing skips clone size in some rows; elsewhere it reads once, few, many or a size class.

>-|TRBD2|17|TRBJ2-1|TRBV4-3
CASSQDGGLAEKNEQFF
TGCGCCAGCAGCCAAGACGGCGGCCTAGCGGAAAAAAATGAGCAGTTCTTC
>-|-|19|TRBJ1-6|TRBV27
CASSLGEQGLSSYNSPLHF
TGTGCCAGCAGTTTAGGGGAGCAGGGACTCAGCTCCTATAATTCACCCCTCCACTTT
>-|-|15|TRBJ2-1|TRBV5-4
CASSTRQSIYNEQFF
TGTGCCAGCAGCACCCGACAGTCAATCTACAATGAGCAGTTCTTC
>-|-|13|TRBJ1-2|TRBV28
CASGGVRDYGYTF
TGTGCCAGCGGGGGGGTAAGGGACTATGGCTACACCTTC
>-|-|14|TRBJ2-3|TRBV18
CASSPGDTTDTQYF
TGTGCCAGCTCACCAGGGGACACAACTGATACGCAGTATTTT
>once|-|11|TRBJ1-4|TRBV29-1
CSVGIYEKLFF
TGCAGCGTTGGTATTTATGAAAAACTGTTTTTT
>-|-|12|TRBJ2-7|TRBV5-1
CASSPDSYEQYF
TGCGCCAGCAGCCCTGACAGCTACGAGCAGTACTTC
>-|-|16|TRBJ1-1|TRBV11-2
CASSPFLRAANTEAFF
TGTGCCAGCAGCCCTTTTCTGAGGGCAGCGAACACTGAAGCTTTCTTT
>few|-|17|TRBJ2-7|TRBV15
CATSREVGALGSYEQYF
TGTGCCACCAGCAGAGAGGTGGGGGCCCTTGGGTCCTACGAGCAGTACTTC
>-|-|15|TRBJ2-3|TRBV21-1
CASSKGSGLADTQYF
TGTGCCAGCAGCAAAGGGTCAGGGCTGGCAGATACGCAGTATTTT
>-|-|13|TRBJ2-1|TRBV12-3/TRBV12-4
CASNSIQGAEQFF
TGTGCCAGCAACTCCATCCAGGGTGCTGAGCAGTTCTTC
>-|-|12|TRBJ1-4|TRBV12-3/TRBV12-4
CASSFGQEKLFF
TGTGCCAGCAGTTTTGGCCAGGAAAAACTGTTTTTT
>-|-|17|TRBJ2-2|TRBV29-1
CSVEDLGGAGYTGELFF
TGCAGCGTTGAAGATCTGGGAGGTGCCGGCTACACCGGGGAGCTGTTTTTT
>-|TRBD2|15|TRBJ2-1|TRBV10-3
CAISERRAGDNEQFF
TGTGCCATCAGTGAGCGACGAGCGGGAGACAATGAGCAGTTCTTC
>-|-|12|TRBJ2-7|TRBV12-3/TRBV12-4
CASSGSSYEQYF
TGTGCCAGCAGCGGGAGCTCCTACGAGCAGTACTTC
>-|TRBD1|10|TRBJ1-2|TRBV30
CALTGRGYTF
TGTGCCTTGACAGGGCGTGGCTACACCTTC
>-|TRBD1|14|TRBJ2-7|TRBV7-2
CASSLGAGGYEQYF
TGTGCCAGCAGCTTAGGGGCAGGGGGCTACGAGCAGTACTTC
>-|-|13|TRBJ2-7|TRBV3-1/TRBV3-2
CASSQASLYEQYF
TGTGCCAGCAGCCAAGCAAGCCTATACGAGCAGTACTTC
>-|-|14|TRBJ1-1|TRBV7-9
CASSLQGKDTEAFF
TGTGCCAGCAGCCTACAGGGTAAGGACACTGAAGCTTTCTTT
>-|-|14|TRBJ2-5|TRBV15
CATSPGQAPDTQYF
TGTGCCACCAGCCCTGGACAAGCCCCTGACACCCAGTACTTC
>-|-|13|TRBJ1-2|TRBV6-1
CASSEIGYPGYTF
TGTGCCAGCAGTGAAATCGGGTATCCGGGCTACACCTTC
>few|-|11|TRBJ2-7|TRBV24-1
CATSDARGQYF
TGTGCCACCAGTGACGCTCGGGGGCAGTACTTC
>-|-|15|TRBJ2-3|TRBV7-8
CASSLQFTGFSTQYF
TGTGCCAGCAGCTTACAATTTACAGGATTTAGTACGCAGTATTTT
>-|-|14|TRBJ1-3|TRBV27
CASSLYGTGNTIYF
TGTGCCAGCAGTTTATACGGGACTGGAAACACCATATATTTT
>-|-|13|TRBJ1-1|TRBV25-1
CASKKQGGTEAFF
TGTGCCAGCAAAAAACAGGGCGGCACTGAAGCTTTCTTT